In this sample, the clone carrying this T cell receptor (beta chain) turned up a few times. Antigen: not known. At one end the junction does not follow the germline gene, possibly because of a read error. This entry is derived from a study of CD8+CD57+ T cells in acquired aplastic anemia. Whole-study results and caveats: Patients and controls were found to share roughly 31 CD8+ CDR3 sequences.

Patients who underwent sequencing had shown CD8+CD57+ cell expansion by flow cytometry. Everyone among the patients had severe acquired aplastic anemia. Both TCR beta VDJ combination and CDR3 sequence profiling were carried out. Genomic DNA was the template for this profiling. TCRdb reprocessed the reads with MiXCR, giving one entry per CDR3 protein. Here the sample spans 75,000 to 80,000 distinct CDR3 sequences, approximately 70% being singletons. Germline V CDR1 and CDR2: MNHEY, SVGAGI. There are 15 residues in the CDR3. The receptor's source is a human donor with aplastic anemia. The chain recombines TRBV6-5 with TRBJ2-5, with 7 bases matching TRBD2. The sequencing input was sorted CD4+, CD8+, or CD8+CD57+ T cells (not recorded which) from PBMCs. CDR3 nucleotide sequence: TGTGCCAGCAGTTACGACACTAGCGCCCAAGAGACCCAGCACTTC. As protein: CASSYDTSAQETQHF.